Listed here are 19 T cell receptor beta chains from one sample, sequenced in a study of untreated major depressive disorder. Using immunoSEQ multiplex PCR, the repertoire was profiled, and TCRdb retains in-frame clones only, with some absent. The sample shows around 20,000 clones, 85% to 95% of them seen only once. The sequencing input was CD4+ T cells from PBMCs. The receptors stem from a man aged 30 to 39 in good health.

In its sample, this clone was seen once. The rearrangement joins TRBV5-1 to TRBJ2-3; no firm D call. CDR1 SGHRS and CDR2 YFSETQ come from the germline V gene. This CDR3 contains 13 residues. Trimming pared 0 bases from V and 0 bases from J, leaving 2 bases between. CDR3 bases: TGCGCCAGCAGCTTGGGCAGCACAGATACGCAGTATTTT. Its translation is CASSLGSTDTQYF.

This clone has just a few counts. This chain links TRBV4-2 with TRBJ2-1; D remains ambiguous. The CDR3 contains 12 residues. V lost 0 bases to trimming and J lost 5 bases, with 2 bases between them. Germline V lookup: CDR1 LGHNA, CDR2 YNFKEQ. The CDR3 nucleotides are TGTGCCAGCAGCCAAGACGACAATGAGCAGTTCTTC. It specifies CASSQDDNEQFF.

This chain uses TRBV28 with TRBJ1-2, with D perhaps TRBD1 (6 bases). Germline-derived CDR1 and CDR2 are MDHEN and SYDVKM. The CDR3 spans 11 residues. V was shortened by 5 bases and J by 12 bases, with 13 bases between the two germline ends. This CDR3 reads CASSLGQYHTF. The CDR3 coding sequence is TGTGCCAGCAGTCTAGGACAGTACCACACCTTC.

This chain uses TRBV7-2 with TRBJ1-5; D is possibly TRBD1 (6 bases). The germline gives CDR1 SGHTA, CDR2 FQGNSA. This CDR3 comprises 13 residues. The V and J ends lost 5 bases and 4 bases respectively, with 9 bases between them. The CDR3: CASSPQGNQPQHF. DNA of the CDR3: TGTGCCAGCAGCCCCCAGGGGAATCAGCCCCAGCATTTT. The full variable domain, in which reference TRBV7-2 and TRBJ1-5 provide the parts outside the CDR3, is GAGVSQSPSNKVTEKGKDVELRCDPISGHTALYWYRQSLGQGLEFLIYFQGNSAPDKSGLPSDRFSAERTGGSVSTLTIQRTQQEDSAVYLCASSPQGNQPQHFGDGTRLSIL.

V is TRBV5-4 and J is TRBJ2-1; 12 bases align to TRBD2. J lost 9 bases, V lost 0 bases, and 4 bases had no gene match. Germline CDR1 and CDR2: SGHNT and YYREEE (reference sequence). This CDR3 is built from 15 residues. The CDR3 loop reads CASSLASGRASEQFF. The CDR3 nucleotides read TGTGCCAGCAGCTTGGCTAGCGGGAGGGCCAGTGAGCAGTTCTTC. The full variable domain, its missing parts supplied by reference TRBV5-4 and TRBJ2-1, is ETGVTQSPTHLIKTRGQQVTLRCSSQSGHNTVSWYQQALGQGPQFIFQYYREEENGRGNFPPRFSGLQFPNYSSELNVNALELDDSALYLCASSLASGRASEQFFGPGTRLTVL.

V and J are TRBV11-3 and TRBJ2-2; D may be TRBD2 (6 bases). Germline V gene lookup returns CDR1 SGHNT and CDR2 YENEEA. This CDR3 is 17 amino acids long. Between the trimmed V and J ends, which lost 5 bases and 3 bases, there was a span of 19 bases. The CDR3 loop is CASSLGGGSRDTGELFF. The CDR3 DNA follows: TGTGCCAGCAGCCTCGGAGGAGGGAGTAGGGACACCGGGGAGCTGTTTTTT.

The rearrangement links TRBV7-9 to TRBJ1-2; unclear D gene. Germline V lookup: CDR1 SEHNR, CDR2 FQNEAQ (reference sequence). The V end was cut by 4 bases, the J end by 4 bases, with 13 bases between. The CDR3 loop spans 14 amino acids. CDR3 DNA: TGTGCCAGCAGCTGGGAATTGTTGACCTATGGCTACACCTTC. Translated: CASSWELLTYGYTF.

The rearrangement joins TRBV6-1 to TRBJ2-2; 9 bases agree with TRBD2. Per the germline V gene, CDR1 is MNHNS and CDR2 is SASEGT. The CDR3 is 17 residues long. The V gene end was trimmed by 2 bases and the J gene end by 7 bases; junction bases not matched to a gene: 11. DNA of the CDR3: TGTGCCAGCAGTGAAAGGATGGCGGGAGGGCCTCACGGGGAGCTGTTTTTT. Protein sequence: CASSERMAGGPHGELFF.

This chain links TRBV5-6 with TRBJ1-1; D is uncertain. Germline loops: CDR1 SGHDT, CDR2 YYEEEE. The CDR3 is 12 residues long. Trimming removed 3 bases at V and 12 bases at J, with 15 bases between. CDR3 DNA sequence: TGTGCCAGCAGCTCGCGGGGAGCGGCACCTTTCTTT. The encoded protein is CASSSRGAAPFF.

The chain has TRBV5-1 and TRBJ2-5, with D tentatively TRBD2 (6 bases). Germline V gene data show CDR1 as SGHRS and CDR2 as YFSETQ. Trimming cost V 4 bases and J 3 bases, with 16 bases left between them. The CDR3 has 15 residues. The CDR3 is CASSGAGAGEETQYF. In DNA form, the CDR3 reads TGCGCCAGCAGCGGGGCAGGAGCGGGCGAAGAGACCCAGTACTTC.

The gene calls are TRBV10-2 and TRBJ2-5; no reliable D call. Per germline, CDR1 WSHSY and CDR2 SAAADI. The length of the CDR3 is 11 residues. Trimming pared 2 bases from V and 6 bases from J, leaving 4 bases between. Here the CDR3 DNA reads TGCGCCAGCAGTGAGGTTCAGACCCAGTACTTC. It codes for CASSEVQTQYF.

The V gene is TRBV6-5, the J gene TRBJ2-7; no reliable D call. The V end was cut by 2 bases, the J end by 0 bases, with 8 bases between. Germline V lookup: CDR1 MNHEY, CDR2 SVGAGI. CDR3 length: 14 amino acids. For the CDR3, the DNA is TGTGCCAGCAGTTACACGCGGTACTCCTACGAGCAGTACTTC. It yields the protein CASSYTRYSYEQYF.

The gene calls are TRBV19 and TRBJ1-2, with 10 nucleotides matching TRBD1. The germline gives CDR1 LNHDA, CDR2 SQIVND (reference sequence). The CDR3 is made up of 13 amino acids. The trim removed 8 bases at V and 3 bases at J, leaving 3 bases unmatched. This chain's CDR3 is CASSTGGHYGYTF. CDR3 nucleotide sequence: TGTGCCAGTTCGACAGGGGGCCACTATGGCTACACCTTC.

V gene TRBV5-1 combines with J gene TRBJ2-1; tentatively, D is TRBD2 (6 bases). Germline V gene sequence: CDR1 SGHRS, CDR2 YFSETQ. The CDR3 consists of 16 residues. Trimming left V 2 bases short and J 0 bases short, with 12 bases between. The CDR3 loop is CASSFSGPSSYNEQFF. The CDR3 coding sequence is TGCGCCAGCAGCTTTAGCGGCCCCAGCTCCTACAATGAGCAGTTCTTC.

This chain joins TRBV2 and TRBJ1-3; D not certain. Trimming took 7 bases from V and 0 from J, leaving 10 bases between them. The CDR3 sequence is 14 residues long. The germline V gene has CDR1 SNHLY and CDR2 FYNNEI. CDR3 protein: CASNDPRSGNTIYF. The CDR3 DNA follows: TGTGCCAGCAACGACCCACGCTCTGGAAACACCATATATTTT.

This chain links TRBV7-2 with TRBJ2-7; 8 nucleotides match TRBD1. CDR1 and CDR2 (germline): SGHTA, FQGNSA. The CDR3 loop spans 17 amino acids. V lost 2 bases, J lost 0 bases, and 9 bases stayed unmatched. CDR3 DNA sequence: TGTGCCAGCAGCTTAATGCCCGGACAGGGTGACTCCTACGAGCAGTACTTC. It codes for CASSLMPGQGDSYEQYF. Variable domain in full (rest from reference TRBV7-2 and TRBJ2-7): GAGVSQSPSNKVTEKGKDVELRCDPISGHTALYWYRQSLGQGLEFLIYFQGNSAPDKSGLPSDRFSAERTGGSVSTLTIQRTQQEDSAVYLCASSLMPGQGDSYEQYFGPGTRLTVT.

This clone was detected once. The V and J genes are TRBV5-6 and TRBJ2-3; D not resolved. Germline V gene sequence: CDR1 SGHDT, CDR2 YYEEEE. The CDR3 runs 12 residues. Trimming took 1 base from V and 9 from J, leaving 9 bases between them. The DNA of the CDR3 is TGTGCCAGCAGCTTGCGCCAAAGAACGCAGTATTTT. Its protein product is CASSLRQRTQYF.

The genes are TRBV19 and TRBJ2-6; D uncertain. The V end was cut by 3 bases, the J end by 0 bases, with 9 bases between. Looked up from germline, CDR1 is LNHDA and CDR2 is SQIVND (reference sequence). There are 16 residues in the CDR3. The CDR3 DNA is TGTGCCAGTAGTATCGAAACCGGCTCTGGGGCCAACGTCCTGACTTTC. Translation gives CASSIETGSGANVLTF. Full variable domain (rest looked up from reference TRBV19 and TRBJ2-6): DGGITQSPKYLFRKEGQNVTLSCEQNLNHDAMYWYRQDPGQGLRLIYYSQIVNDFQKGDIAEGYSVSREKKESFPLTVTSAQKNPTAFYLCASSIETGSGANVLTFGAGSRLTVL.

This chain uses TRBV19 with TRBJ1-2, with a weak D call TRBD1 (6 bases). Per germline, CDR1 LNHDA and CDR2 SQIVND (reference sequence). V dropped 3 bases and J dropped 5 bases, with 13 bases sitting between them. The CDR3 is 14 residues long. DNA for the CDR3: TGTGCCAGTAGTATGAGGGACAAAGCTTATGGCTACACCTTC. Amino acid sequence: CASSMRDKAYGYTF.